This TCR beta chain was identified during a study of TIL therapy for anti-PD-1-resistant metastatic lung cancer. Study background: Median tumor PD-L1 proportion score was under 6.5%.

CDR3 length equals 16 residues. Trimming cost V 0 bases and J 7 bases, with 18 bases left between them. CDR1 is MNHEY and CDR2 is SVGAGI in the germline V gene. Sequencing used immunoSEQ v3. Produced via immunoSEQ multiplex PCR; TCRdb's table is partial and in-frame only. The table shows about 60,000 clones, with around 69% occurring only once. Noted time point: pre-treatment sample, taken before nivolumab and TIL therapy. Sample: blood, taken at baseline. The source of this sequence is a person between 30 and 80 years old with non-small cell lung cancer. The J gene is TRBJ1-2, the V gene TRBV6-5; D uncertain. The CDR3 sequence is CASSYSTHGPSAGYTF. The CDR3 DNA is TGTGCCAGCAGTTACTCTACGCACGGACCTTCGGCTGGCTACACCTTC.